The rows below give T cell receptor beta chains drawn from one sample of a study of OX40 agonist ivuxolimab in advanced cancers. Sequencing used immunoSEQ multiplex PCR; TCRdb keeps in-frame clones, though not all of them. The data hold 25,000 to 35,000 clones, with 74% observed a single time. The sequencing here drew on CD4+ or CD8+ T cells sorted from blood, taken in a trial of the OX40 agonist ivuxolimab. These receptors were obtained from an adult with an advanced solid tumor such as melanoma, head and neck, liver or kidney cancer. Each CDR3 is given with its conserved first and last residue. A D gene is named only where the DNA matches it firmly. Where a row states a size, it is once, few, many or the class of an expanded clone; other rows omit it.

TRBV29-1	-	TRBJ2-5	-	CSAGRETQYF	TGCAGCGCCGGCAGAGAGACCCAGTACTTC
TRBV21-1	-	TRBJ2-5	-	CASSKIEELETQYF	TGTGCCAGCAGCAAAATTGAGGAATTAGAGACCCAGTACTTC
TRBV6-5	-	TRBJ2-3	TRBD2	CASSLSGTSRDTQYF	TGTGCCAGCAGCCTATCCGGGACTAGCAGAGATACGCAGTATTTT
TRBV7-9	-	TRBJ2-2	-	CASSLRAGELFF	TGTGCCAGCAGCCTCCGGGCCGGGGAGCTGTTTTTT
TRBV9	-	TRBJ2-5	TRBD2	CASSAGTSGPETQYF	TGTGCCAGCAGCGCCGGGACTAGCGGCCCAGAGACCCAGTACTTC
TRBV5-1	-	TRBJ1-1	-	CASSLVGGQNTEAFF	TGCGCCAGCAGCTTGGTAGGGGGGCAGAACACTGAAGCTTTCTTT
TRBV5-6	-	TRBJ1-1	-	CASSWRRPGTEAFF	TGTGCCAGCAGCTGGAGGCGGCCCGGAACTGAAGCTTTCTTT
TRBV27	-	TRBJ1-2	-	CASMGGYYGYTF	TGTGCCAGCATGGGCGGGTATTATGGCTACACCTTC
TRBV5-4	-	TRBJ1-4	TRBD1	CASSTRQGGFEKLFF	TGTGCCAGCAGCACGCGACAGGGGGGCTTTGAAAAACTGTTTTTT
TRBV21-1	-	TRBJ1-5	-	CASSKGKGKQPQHF	TGTGCCAGCAGCAAAGGTAAGGGGAAACAGCCCCAGCATTTT
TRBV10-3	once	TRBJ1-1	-	CAISERGLVAEAFF	TGTGCCATCAGTGAAAGGGGGTTAGTGGCTGAAGCTTTCTTT
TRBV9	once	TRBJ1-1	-	CASRRVENTEAFF	TGTGCCAGCAGAAGGGTGGAGAACACTGAAGCTTTCTTT
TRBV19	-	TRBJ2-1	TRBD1	CASSPTGGNEQFF	TGTGCCAGTAGCCCAACAGGGGGCAATGAGCAGTTCTTC
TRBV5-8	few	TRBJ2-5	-	CASSPFGLKETQYF	TGTGCCAGCAGCCCCTTCGGACTTAAAGAGACCCAGTACTTC
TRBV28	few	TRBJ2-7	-	CASTPTYEQYF	TGTGCCAGCACCCCTACCTACGAGCAGTACTTC
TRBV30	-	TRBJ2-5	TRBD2	CAWSEGWRGTETQYF	TGTGCCTGGAGTGAGGGTTGGCGGGGGACGGAGACCCAGTACTTC
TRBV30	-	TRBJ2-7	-	CAWSVSGYEQYF	TGTGCCTGGAGCGTTTCAGGCTACGAGCAGTACTTC
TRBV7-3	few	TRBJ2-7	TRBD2	CASSLSGTSVYEQYF	TGTGCCAGCAGCTTAAGTGGGACTAGCGTCTACGAGCAGTACTTC
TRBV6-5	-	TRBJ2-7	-	CASSAPGGPYEQYF	TGTGCCAGCAGTGCCCCAGGGGGGCCATACGAGCAGTACTTC
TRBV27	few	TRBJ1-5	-	CASGGLYSNQPQHF	TGTGCCAGTGGGGGGCTTTATAGCAATCAGCCCCAGCATTTT
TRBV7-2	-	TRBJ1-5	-	CASSLVGASNQPQHF	TGTGCCAGCAGCTTAGTGGGGGCCTCCAATCAGCCCCAGCATTTT
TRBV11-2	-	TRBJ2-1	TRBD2	CASSALAGGWYNEQFF	TGTGCCAGCAGCGCCCTAGCGGGGGGGTGGTACAATGAGCAGTTCTTC
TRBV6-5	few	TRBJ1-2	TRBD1	CASSSTGRYGYTF	TGTGCCAGCAGTTCGACAGGGAGATATGGCTACACCTTC
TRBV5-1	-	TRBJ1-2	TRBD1	CASSFSGGSNYGYTF	TGCGCCAGCAGCTTCTCAGGGGGTTCAAACTATGGCTACACCTTC
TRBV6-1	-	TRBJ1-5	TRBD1	CASSARGHYSNQPQHF	TGTGCCAGCAGTGCCAGGGGGCACTATAGCAATCAGCCCCAGCATTTT
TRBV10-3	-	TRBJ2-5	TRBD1	CAIRGTGGTETQYF	TGTGCCATCAGGGGGACAGGGGGCACTGAGACCCAGTACTTC
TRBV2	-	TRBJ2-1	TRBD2	CASSRMPTSGEYNEQFF	TGTGCCAGCAGTCGGATGCCCACTAGCGGCGAGTACAATGAGCAGTTCTTC
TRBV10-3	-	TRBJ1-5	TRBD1	CAISWTGGSNQPQHF	TGTGCCATCAGTTGGACAGGGGGCAGCAATCAGCCCCAGCATTTT
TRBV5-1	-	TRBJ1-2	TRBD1	CASSSGPDRENRGYTF	TGCGCCAGCAGCTCGGGACCGGACAGGGAGAATCGTGGCTACACCTTC
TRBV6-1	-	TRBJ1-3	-	CASRYRAPSGNTIYF	TGTGCCAGCAGGTACCGGGCTCCCTCTGGAAACACCATATATTTT
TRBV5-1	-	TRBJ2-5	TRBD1	CASSPRDSQETQYF	TGCGCCAGCAGCCCACGGGACAGCCAAGAGACCCAGTACTTC
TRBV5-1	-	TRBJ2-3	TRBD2	CASSPGTSGGTDTQYF	TGCGCCAGCAGCCCCGGGACTAGCGGGGGCACAGATACGCAGTATTTT
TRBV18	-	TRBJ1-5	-	CASSFGGRNQPQHF	TGTGCCAGCTCTTTTGGAGGTCGCAATCAGCCCCAGCATTTT
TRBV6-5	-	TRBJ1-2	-	CASSYGRGIGYTF	TGTGCCAGCAGTTACGGGAGGGGGATCGGCTACACCTTC
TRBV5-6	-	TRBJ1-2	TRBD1	CASSLEPGGLNGYTF	TGTGCCAGCAGCTTGGAACCAGGGGGGTTGAATGGCTACACCTTC
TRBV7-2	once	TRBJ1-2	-	CASSLAAGGGHGYTF	TGTGCCAGCAGCTTAGCCGCGGGAGGCGGGCATGGCTACACCTTC
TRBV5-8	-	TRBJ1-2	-	CASSFDLQETIYGYTF	TGTGCCAGCAGCTTCGACTTGCAGGAGACTATCTATGGCTACACCTTC
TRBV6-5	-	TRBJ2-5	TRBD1	CASRGGQGETQYF	TGTGCCAGCAGGGGGGGACAGGGAGAGACCCAGTACTTC
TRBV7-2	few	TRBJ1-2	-	CASSSGTRMSYTF	TGTGCCAGCAGCTCCGGGACCCGGATGAGCTACACCTTC
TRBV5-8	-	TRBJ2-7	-	CASSLVAVTYEQYF	TGTGCCAGCAGCTTGGTGGCGGTTACCTACGAGCAGTACTTC
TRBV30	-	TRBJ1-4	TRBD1	CAWEGAREKLFF	TGTGCCTGGGAGGGGGCGCGAGAAAAACTGTTTTTT
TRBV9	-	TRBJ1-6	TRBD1	CASSPTGERLDSPLHF	TGTGCCAGCAGCCCCACAGGGGAGCGCCTGGATTCACCCCTCCACTTT
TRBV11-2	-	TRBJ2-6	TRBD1	CASSLGTGPGGANVLTF	TGTGCCAGCAGCTTAGGGACAGGGCCGGGAGGGGCCAACGTCCTGACTTTC
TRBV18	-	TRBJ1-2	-	CASSSSGTGDGYTF	TGTGCCAGCTCATCATCCGGGACGGGGGACGGCTACACCTTC
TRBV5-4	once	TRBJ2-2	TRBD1	CASSTQGANTGELFF	TGTGCCAGCAGCACCCAGGGGGCGAACACCGGGGAGCTGTTTTTT
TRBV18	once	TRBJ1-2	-	CASSPPLTSYGYTF	TGTGCCAGCTCACCACCGCTGACCTCCTATGGCTACACCTTC
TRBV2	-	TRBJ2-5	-	CASSGLGPGETQYF	TGTGCCAGCAGCGGCTTGGGTCCTGGGGAGACCCAGTACTTC
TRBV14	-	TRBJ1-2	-	CASSNLTVIPRYTF	TGTGCCAGCAGCAATCTAACAGTTATCCCACGCTACACCTTC
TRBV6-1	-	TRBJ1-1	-	CASSDRGTLNTEAFF	TGTGCCAGCAGTGATCGGGGGACTCTGAACACTGAAGCTTTCTTT
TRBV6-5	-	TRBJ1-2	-	CASSYNGAGNYGYTF	TGTGCCAGCAGTTACAATGGGGCAGGGAACTATGGCTACACCTTC
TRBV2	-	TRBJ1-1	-	CASTIRGVNTEAFF	TGTGCCAGCACAATAAGAGGGGTAAACACTGAAGCTTTCTTT
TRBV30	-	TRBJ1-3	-	CAWSVPTGGGNTIYF	TGTGCCTGGAGTGTACCGACAGGTGGAGGAAACACCATATATTTT
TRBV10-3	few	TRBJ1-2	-	CAIMWFGGANYGYTF	TGTGCCATCATGTGGTTTGGCGGAGCTAACTATGGCTACACCTTC
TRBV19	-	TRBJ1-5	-	CASSPLPRGGSNQPQHF	TGTGCCAGTAGTCCCCTACCCCGAGGAGGGTCGAATCAGCCCCAGCATTTT
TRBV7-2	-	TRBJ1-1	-	CASSSSGRGTEAFF	TGTGCCAGCAGCTCCTCCGGGAGGGGCACTGAAGCTTTCTTT
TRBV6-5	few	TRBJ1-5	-	CASRQYSNQPQHF	TGTGCCAGCAGGCAGTATAGCAATCAGCCCCAGCATTTT
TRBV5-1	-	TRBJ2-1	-	CASSFGGSINEQFF	TGCGCCAGCAGCTTTGGAGGTAGCATCAATGAGCAGTTCTTC